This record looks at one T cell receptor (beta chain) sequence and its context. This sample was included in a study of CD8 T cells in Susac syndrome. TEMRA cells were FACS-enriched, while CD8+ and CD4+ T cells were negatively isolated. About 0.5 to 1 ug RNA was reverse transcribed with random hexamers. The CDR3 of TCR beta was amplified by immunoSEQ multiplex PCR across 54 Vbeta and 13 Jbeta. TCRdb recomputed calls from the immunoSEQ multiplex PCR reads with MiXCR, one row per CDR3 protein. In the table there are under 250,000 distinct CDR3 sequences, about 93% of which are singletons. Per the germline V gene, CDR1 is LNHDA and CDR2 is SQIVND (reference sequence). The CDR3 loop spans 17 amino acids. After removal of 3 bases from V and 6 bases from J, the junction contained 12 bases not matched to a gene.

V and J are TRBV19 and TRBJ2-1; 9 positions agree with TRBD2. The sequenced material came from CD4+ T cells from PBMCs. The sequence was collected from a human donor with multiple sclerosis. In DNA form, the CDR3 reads TGTGCCAGTAGTATTGGTGGAGCGGGAGGTACACGCAATGAGCAGTTCTTC. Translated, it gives CASSIGGAGGTRNEQFF.